This T cell receptor beta chain was identified during a study of CD8+CD57+ T cells in acquired aplastic anemia (dated by TCRdb to the late 2010s). Turning to the overall study: Extracted DNA from sorted CD4+ and CD8+ cells averaged about 3 ug, ranging from roughly 0.19 to 27.4 ug. An average of approximately 10 million reads for CD4+ cells and 11 million to 13 million reads for CD8+ cells was obtained from healthy donor samples.

Genomic DNA was used as template for profiling of TCR beta VDJ combinations and CDR3 sequences. An Illumina HiSeq 2000 was used for TCR repertoire sequencing. The authors processed their data as follows. Repertoires were assessed using TRBV/TRBJ rearrangement plots, CDR3 size and DJ length profiles, and Simpson's diversity index. The immunodominant clone was defined as the most abundant DNA sequence in deep sequencing data. CDR3 amino acid sequences were screened for sharing across subjects and were compared with published repertoires and the VDJdb database. TCRdb passed the public sequencing reads through fastp at Q25 and MiXCR, retaining productive beta sequences. One record per CDR3 amino acid sequence lists the most common genes and DNA. TCRdb's processing, not the authors' own work, is the source of the V and J calls. This sample comprises about 210,000 distinct CDR3 sequences, roughly 57% of them detected only once. Jointly, the top ten make up 25% to 30% of the sample.

General conclusions and limits of the study: No significant difference in CD8+ Simpson's diversity was found between patients and healthy controls (P=0.060). Approximately 31 CD8+ CDR3 sequences were found in both patients and controls but appeared to be highly expressed in patients and within the immunodominant clones of the patients.

The CDR3, cysteine through phenylalanine, is 14 amino acids long. Only the CDR3 DNA stays, 42 bases, in frame from base 1. As encoded in the germline V gene, CDR1 is MGHDK while CDR2 is SYGVNS. The V and J ends are trimmed by 10 bases and 7 bases, leaving 17 bases between them. As concerns this clonotype: The clone's antigen remains unknown. There are no base qualities to consult, and no much larger clone falls within one base.

The study deep-sequenced TCR repertoires of sorted CD4+ and CD8+ blood T cells from severe aplastic anemia patients and healthy subjects. Ficoll-Paque density gradient centrifugation was used to isolate peripheral blood mononuclear cells. Before DNA extraction, CD4+ and CD8+ T cells were sorted by FACS or by magnetic beads. Recombination linked TRBV25-1 to TRBJ1-6; TRBD1 is a weak D gene call, 6 bases matching. The source is a human donor in good health. The specimen was sorted CD4+, CD8+, or CD8+CD57+ T cells (not recorded which) from PBMCs. The DNA sequence reads TGTGCCACCGGAAGGGGGGCTACCAATTCACCCCTCCACTTT. Its amino acids are CATGRGATNSPLHF. When the CDR3 is completed using the reference TRBV25-1 and TRBJ1-6 genes on either side, the full variable domain is EADIYQTPRYLVIGTGKKITLECSQTMGHDKMYWYQQDPGMELHLIHYSYGVNSTEKGDLSSESTVSRIRTEHFPLTLESARPSHTSQYLCATGRGATNSPLHFGNGTRLTVT.